This is a list of T cell receptor beta chains from one sample in a study of response to subunit inactivated influenza vaccine. Using its own MiXCR run on the RT-PCR reads, TCRdb lists one record per CDR3 protein. Of 500,000 to 600,000 distinct CDR3 sequences listed, 10% to 15% are singletons. The input for sequencing was PBMCs from blood, taken roughly 45 days after vaccination. Every receptor here comes from a man aged 50-60 years who received an inactivated influenza vaccine. Each CDR3 is given with its conserved first and last residue. The order of the fields is clone size, V gene, J gene, D gene, CDR3 length, CDR3 protein, CDR3 DNA. A D gene is named only where the DNA matches it firmly. Clone size is not always given. Where it is, it says once, few, many or a class for expanded clones.

NA	TRBV21-1	TRBJ2-1	NA	17	CASSKGWGTGRVAEQFF	TGTGCCAGCAGCAAAGGGTGGGGGACAGGGCGTGTCGCTGAGCAGTTCTTC
few	TRBV7-2	TRBJ2-7	NA	13	CASSGGQPYEQYF	TGTGCCAGCAGCGGTGGACAGCCCTACGAGCAGTACTTC
few	TRBV12-3/TRBV12-4	TRBJ1-5	NA	14	CASSFAAGNQPQHF	TGTGCCAGCAGTTTCGCGGCAGGAAATCAGCCCCAGCATTTT
NA	TRBV5-1	TRBJ1-1	NA	14	CASSYLQLNTEAFF	TGCGCCAGCAGCTATCTACAATTGAACACTGAAGCTTTCTTT
NA	TRBV6-5	TRBJ2-6	NA	18	CASSYGGGRISGANVLTF	TGTGCCAGCAGTTACGGGGGGGGGCGGATCTCTGGGGCCAACGTCCTGACTTTC
NA	TRBV29-1	TRBJ1-5	NA	13	CSVSESLNQPQHF	TGCAGCGTTTCTGAGTCCCTGAATCAGCCCCAGCATTTT
few	TRBV20-1	TRBJ2-3	TRBD2	16	CSAIGSGRASTDTQYF	TGCAGTGCTATCGGTAGCGGGAGGGCGAGCACAGATACGCAGTATTTT
few	TRBV29-1	TRBJ2-2	TRBD1	18	CSVAPAIGQGVNTGELFF	TGCAGCGTTGCACCCGCTATCGGACAGGGCGTAAACACCGGGGAGCTGTTTTTT
few	TRBV29-1	TRBJ2-5	TRBD1	14	CSVAQGQGGETQYF	TGCAGCGTTGCTCAGGGACAGGGAGGGGAGACCCAGTACTTC
NA	TRBV24-1	TRBJ1-2	NA	13	CATSRGVGYGYTF	TGTGCCACCAGCCGGGGAGTCGGCTATGGCTACACCTTC
few	TRBV12-3/TRBV12-4	TRBJ2-6	TRBD1	17	CASSLRTGSSGANVLTF	TGTGCCAGCAGTTTGAGGACAGGGAGCTCTGGGGCCAACGTCCTGACTTTC
NA	TRBV5-1	TRBJ1-1	NA	11	CASNMDTEAFF	TGCGCCAGTAACATGGACACTGAAGCTTTCTTT
NA	TRBV20-1	TRBJ2-7	NA	14	CSARDPYQGDEQYF	TGCAGTGCTAGAGACCCGTATCAAGGCGACGAGCAGTACTTC
NA	TRBV5-1	TRBJ2-3	TRBD1	15	CASKSQGALTDTQYF	TGCGCCAGCAAGAGTCAGGGGGCGCTTACAGATACGCAGTATTTT
NA	TRBV11-2	TRBJ2-7	TRBD2	16	CASSAGLALYTYEQYF	TGTGCCAGCAGCGCGGGACTAGCACTTTATACCTACGAGCAGTACTTC
many	TRBV9	TRBJ2-3	NA	13	CASSVGQGDTQYF	TGTGCCAGCAGCGTAGGTCAGGGAGATACGCAGTATTTT
NA	TRBV7-9	TRBJ1-1	NA	11	CASSEATEAFF	TGTGCCAGCAGCGAGGCCACTGAAGCTTTCTTT
few	TRBV6-1	TRBJ1-5	NA	15	CASTSGAGGNQPQHF	TGTGCCAGCACCTCAGGGGCAGGGGGCAATCAGCCCCAGCATTTT
NA	TRBV12-3/TRBV12-4	TRBJ2-7	NA	14	CASRRRGQQFGQYF	TGTGCCAGCAGGCGCAGAGGACAGCAGTTCGGGCAGTACTTC
many	TRBV4-3	TRBJ2-1	TRBD2	15	CASSQGGSSYNEQFF	TGCGCCAGCAGCCAAGGCGGGAGCTCCTACAATGAGCAGTTCTTC
NA	TRBV10-3	TRBJ1-2	NA	14	CAISESRGQGGYTF	TGTGCCATCAGTGAGTCGAGGGGCCAGGGTGGCTACACCTTC
many	TRBV12-3/TRBV12-4	TRBJ2-1	TRBD2	16	CASSLASGGAMNEQFF	TGTGCCAGCAGTTTAGCTAGCGGGGGGGCCATGAATGAGCAGTTCTTC
many	TRBV28	TRBJ2-1	TRBD1	16	CASTSSGTGLINEQFF	TGTGCCAGCACGAGCTCCGGGACAGGGCTGATTAATGAGCAGTTCTTC
NA	TRBV5-6	TRBJ2-5	NA	19	CASSDGTQSRALYQETQYF	TGTGCCAGCAGCGATGGCACTCAGTCGCGCGCCCTGTACCAAGAGACCCAGTACTTC
few	TRBV7-8	TRBJ2-7	NA	15	CASSTGLLISYEQYF	TGTGCCAGCAGCACCGGACTGCTAATCTCCTACGAGCAGTACTTC
many	TRBV4-3	TRBJ2-3	NA	17	CASSRLEGGEKGDTQYF	TGCGCCAGCAGCCGCCTTGAGGGGGGAGAAAAGGGAGATACGCAGTATTTT
few	TRBV20-1	TRBJ2-5	TRBD2	15	CSGDGGGVNPETQYF	TGCAGTGGAGACGGCGGGGGGGTTAATCCAGAGACCCAGTACTTC
NA	TRBV7-2	TRBJ1-4	NA	13	CASSENKGEKLFF	TGTGCCAGCAGTGAAAATAAGGGTGAAAAACTGTTTTTT
NA	TRBV20-1	TRBJ1-6	NA	14	CSARTGTGNSPLHF	TGCAGTGCTCGGACCGGGACGGGGAATTCACCCCTCCACTTT
NA	TRBV10-1	TRBJ2-2	TRBD1	14	CASSGTGTTGELLF	TGCGCCAGCAGTGGGACAGGGACCACCGGGGAGCTGTTATTT
NA	TRBV7-9	TRBJ2-1	TRBD2	17	CASSRASGRRAYNEQFF	TGTGCCAGCAGCCGCGCTAGCGGGAGGAGGGCCTACAATGAGCAGTTCTTC
NA	TRBV7-9	TRBJ2-5	TRBD2	15	CASSYGLGSGETQYF	TGTGCCAGCAGCTACGGTCTCGGTAGCGGGGAGACCCAGTACTTC
NA	TRBV4-2	TRBJ2-7	NA	14	CASSRGQYGYEQYF	TGTGCCAGCAGCCGTGGACAGTATGGGTACGAGCAGTACTTC
few	TRBV7-9	TRBJ2-1	NA	14	CASSPRTLYNEQFF	TGTGCCAGCAGCCCAAGGACTCTTTACAATGAGCAGTTCTTC
few	TRBV9	TRBJ2-3	NA	13	CASSVGDEDTQYF	TGTGCCAGCAGCGTAGGCGACGAAGATACGCAGTATTTT
many	TRBV24-1	TRBJ1-1	NA	15	CATSDGGGLGTEAFF	TGTGCCACCAGTGATGGGGGCGGCTTGGGCACTGAAGCTTTCTTT
NA	TRBV19	TRBJ2-5	NA	14	CASSTMTGQETQYF	TGTGCCAGTAGTACCATGACAGGTCAAGAGACCCAGTACTTC
few	TRBV3-1	TRBJ1-6	NA	17	CASSPGPFPQDKSPLHF	TGTGCCAGCAGCCCCGGTCCTTTTCCCCAGGATAAGTCACCCCTCCACTTT
few	TRBV20-1	TRBJ2-2	NA	15	CSASGAYEGTGELFF	TGCAGTGCCTCAGGGGCCTACGAGGGCACCGGGGAGCTGTTTTTT
few	TRBV5-6	TRBJ2-2	TRBD2	14	CASSLLAGGPEMFF	TGTGCCAGCAGCTTGCTAGCGGGAGGGCCTGAGATGTTTTTT
NA	TRBV9	TRBJ2-6	NA	17	CASSGGPGLTGANVLTF	TGTGCCAGCAGCGGGGGACCCGGGCTCACCGGGGCCAACGTCCTGACTTTC
few	TRBV15	TRBJ2-1	NA	13	CATSPQGYNEQFF	TGTGCCACCAGCCCACAGGGATACAATGAGCAGTTCTTC
NA	TRBV7-8	TRBJ2-1	TRBD2	18	CASSFRATSGSSYNEQFF	TGTGCCAGCAGCTTCAGGGCGACTAGCGGATCTTCCTACAATGAGCAGTTCTTC
NA	TRBV15	TRBJ1-2	NA	17	CATSAHFRQDRFSGYTF	TGTGCCACCAGCGCTCACTTCAGACAGGACCGCTTCTCTGGCTACACCTTC
many	TRBV7-9	TRBJ2-4	NA	15	CASSLQTEAKNIQYF	TGTGCCAGCAGCTTGCAGACAGAAGCCAAAAACATTCAGTACTTC
few	TRBV12-3/TRBV12-4	TRBJ2-1	TRBD1	15	CASSPGGPFYNEQFF	TGTGCCAGCAGCCCAGGGGGTCCTTTCTACAATGAGCAGTTCTTC
few	TRBV12-3/TRBV12-4	TRBJ2-2	TRBD2	17	CASSRGLAGGRTGELFF	TGTGCCAGCAGTCGCGGACTAGCGGGGGGCAGGACCGGGGAGCTGTTTTTT
NA	TRBV6-2/TRBV6-3	TRBJ2-5	TRBD2	14	CASRGLAPQETQYF	TGTGCCAGCAGGGGACTAGCGCCACAAGAGACCCAGTACTTC
few	TRBV4-3	TRBJ2-5	NA	15	CASSREGTRGETQYF	TGCGCCAGCAGCCGAGAAGGTACTCGTGGAGAGACCCAGTACTTC
NA	TRBV7-8	TRBJ1-1	NA	14	CASSANPAVTEAFF	TGTGCCAGCAGCGCCAACCCAGCCGTCACTGAAGCTTTCTTT